The 15 T cell receptor beta chains below were found in one sample sequenced in a study of blood T cells in healthy people across ages. Primers used in a second PCR of roughly 7 to 12 cycles were a sample-barcoded 5' primer and a J-beta primer mix. TCRdb reprocessed the 5' RACE reads via MiXCR and lists one record per CDR3 protein. The table has over 1.5 million distinct CDR3 sequences, 49% seen once; the top ten hold about 2.1%. Sequencing was done on a sample of blood. Receptors originate from a middle-aged woman in good health.

This clonotype was detected only a few times. This chain uses TRBV4-3 with TRBJ1-2; possible D gene TRBD1, 5 bases. CDR1 and CDR2 from the germline V gene are LGHNA and YSLEER. This CDR3 has 15 amino acids. V was trimmed by 0 bases and J by 10 bases, leaving 18 bases between them. The CDR3 loop is CASSQDEGPALDYTF. CDR3 nucleotides: TGCGCCAGCAGCCAAGATGAGGGACCCGCCCTTGACTACACCTTC.

This clonotype was observed a handful of times. The rearrangement links TRBV6-5 to TRBJ2-7; the D gene could be TRBD1 or TRBD2 (5 bases each). V lost 6 bases and J 3 bases, leaving 18 bases between the germline ends. CDR3 length equals 15 residues. Germline CDR1 and CDR2: MNHEY and SVGAGI. This chain's CDR3 is CASRRDPQGIYEQYF. The CDR3, as DNA: TGTGCCAGCAGGAGGGACCCCCAAGGAATCTACGAGCAGTACTTC.

Details on this clonotype: Relative to the germline gene, one junction end is altered; a read error may explain this. This chain links TRBV13 with TRBJ1-2, with 9 positions matching TRBD1. This CDR3 comprises 16 residues. Germline V gene sequence: CDR1 PRHDT, CDR2 FYEKMQ (reference sequence). The CDR3 spells CASSLGGQGINYGHTF. The CDR3 DNA is TGTGCCAGCAGCTTAGGAGGACAGGGGATTAACTATGGCCACACCTTC.

This clonotype has only a few counts. This sequence joins TRBV9 and TRBJ1-2; D uncertain. CDR1 is SGDLS and CDR2 is YYNGEE in the germline V gene. V gave up 2 bases and J gave up 8 bases, with 10 bases separating them. CDR3 length: 12 amino acids. The CDR3: CASSVGLTGYTF. CDR3 sequence (DNA): TGTGCCAGCAGCGTTGGTTTGACAGGCTACACCTTC.

The chain employs TRBV6-5 and TRBJ2-7, with 7 bases matching TRBD1. Germline V lookup: CDR1 MNHEY, CDR2 SVGAGI. Losses at the gene ends were 6 bases for V and 5 bases for J; bases not matched to a gene: 13. The CDR3 has 15 residues. The CDR3 sequence is CASSPQGPWSDEQYF. DNA of the CDR3: TGTGCCAGCAGCCCACAGGGGCCCTGGAGCGACGAGCAGTACTTC.

This clonotype has more than one count but fewer than ten. V usage is TRBV5-1 and J usage is TRBJ2-1; TRBD1 matches at 7 bases. Losses at the gene ends were 2 bases for V and 6 bases for J; bases not matched to a gene: 5. The CDR3 spans 14 residues. Germline-derived CDR1 and CDR2 are SGHRS and YFSETQ. CDR3 DNA: TGCGCCAGCAGCTTACAGACAGGGTCCAATGAGCAGTTCTTC. Its protein is CASSLQTGSNEQFF.

V is TRBV27 and J is TRBJ2-1; the match to TRBD2 covers 9 bases. Trimming at V came to 8 bases and at J to 3 bases, leaving 8 bases not matched to a gene. This CDR3 comprises 15 residues. Germline V gives CDR1 MNHEY, CDR2 SMNVEV (reference sequence). CDR3 bases: TGTGCCAGCTCGGTGGGGACTAGCATCTACAATGAGCAGTTCTTC. Translated: CASSVGTSIYNEQFF.

This clonotype was counted a few times. The J gene is TRBJ2-6, the V gene TRBV7-2; D remains unclear. CDR1 and CDR2 from the germline V gene are SGHTA and FQGNSA. Trimming removed 3 bases at V and 0 bases at J, with 12 bases between. The CDR3 length is 17 residues. The DNA for the CDR3 is TGTGCCAGCAGCTTTGGATCCAGCCGCTCTGGGGCCAACGTCCTGACTTTC. As protein: CASSFGSSRSGANVLTF.

This clonotype was detected only a few times. The chain employs TRBV7-2 and TRBJ2-1, with D maybe TRBD1 (7 bases). V was cut by 6 bases and J by 6 bases, with 18 bases left in between. CDR3 length equals 15 residues. Germline loops: CDR1 SGHTA, CDR2 FQGNSA. The chain's CDR3 is CASRDDREAPNEQFF. CDR3 DNA sequence: TGTGCCAGCAGAGACGACAGGGAGGCCCCCAATGAGCAGTTCTTC.

This chain joins TRBV7-8 and TRBJ2-3, with D tentatively TRBD2 (6 bases). The CDR3 runs to 17 residues. Deletions cut 2 bases from V and 0 bases from J, with 15 bases between. The germline V gene encodes CDR1 SGHVS and CDR2 FQNEAQ. In DNA, the CDR3 is TGTGCCAGCAGCTTATTCCCCGGGACTTCTAGCACAGATACGCAGTATTTT. Translated: CASSLFPGTSSTDTQYF.

About this clonotype itself: Possible read error: a much larger clone is one base away. The gene calls are TRBV28 and TRBJ2-1; D might be TRBD1 (6 bases). With the DNA end fitting TRBJ2-7 better, the J assignment may be wrong. Germline V gene lookup returns CDR1 MDHEN and CDR2 SYDVKM. CDR3 length: 14 residues. The CDR3 bases are TGTGCCAGCAGTTTGGCAGGGGTTTTGAATGAGCAGTACTTC. As protein: CASSLAGVLNEQYF.

This clonotype has a handful of counts. This chain joins TRBV28 and TRBJ2-1, with unresolved D. Trimming pared 5 bases from V and 10 bases from J, leaving 12 bases between. The CDR3 has 12 residues. Germline V gene lookup returns CDR1 MDHEN and CDR2 SYDVKM. CDR3 protein: CASSLIALEQFF. The CDR3 DNA follows: TGTGCCAGCAGTCTGATAGCCCTCGAGCAGTTCTTC.

The chain has TRBV20-1 and TRBJ2-5, with 12 bases fitting TRBD2. Losses at the gene ends were 2 bases for V and 2 bases for J; bases not matched to a gene: 15. The CDR3 loop spans 19 amino acids. Germline V gene sequence: CDR1 DFQATT, CDR2 SNEGSKA (reference sequence). The CDR3 loop is CSARPLAGGRGGRQETQYF. The CDR3 DNA is TGCAGTGCTAGACCCCTAGCGGGGGGGCGCGGAGGGCGACAAGAGACCCAGTACTTC.

The CDR3 sequence: CASSPGQHSNQPQHF. In DNA, the CDR3 is TGTGCCAGCTCACCGGGACAGCATAGCAATCAGCCCCAGCATTTT. V and J are TRBV18 and TRBJ1-5, with TRBD1 matching 7 bases. Per germline, CDR1 KGHSH and CDR2 LQKENI. V trimming: 3 bases; J trimming: 0 bases; junction bases outside the gene matches: 2. The CDR3 runs 15 residues. Together with reference TRBV18 and TRBJ1-5, the CDR3 gives the full variable domain: NAGVMQNPRHLVRRRGQEARLRCSPMKGHSHVYWYRQLPEEGLKFMVYLQKENIIDESGMPKERFSAEFPKEGPSILRIQQVVRGDSAAYFCASSPGQHSNQPQHFGDGTRLSIL.

This clonotype has only a few counts. The gene calls are TRBV28 and TRBJ2-3, with unresolved D. CDR1 and CDR2 from the germline V gene are MDHEN and SYDVKM. The CDR3 runs to 11 residues. For the CDR3, the DNA is TGTACTTGCCGCGGCACAGATACGCAGTATTTT. Protein product: CTCRGTDTQYF.